This TCR beta chain was obtained from a study of spatial heterogeneity in lung cancer. TCRdb re-called the 5' RACE reads through MiXCR, storing one row per CDR3 protein. The data hold about 44,000 distinct CDR3 sequences, with about 13% observed a single time. Regarding time point: sample taken at primary tumor resection. Tumor, nontumor lung or frozen PBMC supplied whole RNA, sequenced without sorting. The CDR3 length is 12 residues. From germline, CDR1 is SQVTM and CDR2 ANQGSEA. Trimming removed 0 bases at V and 0 bases at J, with 1 base between. This clonotype was seen a few times. The J gene is TRBJ2-3, the V gene TRBV29-1; no definite D call. The source is a male donor with early-stage non-small cell lung cancer. The sample here was PBMCs, taken at surgery. CDR3 protein: CSVEDSTDTQYF. CDR3 DNA sequence: TGCAGCGTTGAAGATAGCACAGATACGCAGTATTTT.